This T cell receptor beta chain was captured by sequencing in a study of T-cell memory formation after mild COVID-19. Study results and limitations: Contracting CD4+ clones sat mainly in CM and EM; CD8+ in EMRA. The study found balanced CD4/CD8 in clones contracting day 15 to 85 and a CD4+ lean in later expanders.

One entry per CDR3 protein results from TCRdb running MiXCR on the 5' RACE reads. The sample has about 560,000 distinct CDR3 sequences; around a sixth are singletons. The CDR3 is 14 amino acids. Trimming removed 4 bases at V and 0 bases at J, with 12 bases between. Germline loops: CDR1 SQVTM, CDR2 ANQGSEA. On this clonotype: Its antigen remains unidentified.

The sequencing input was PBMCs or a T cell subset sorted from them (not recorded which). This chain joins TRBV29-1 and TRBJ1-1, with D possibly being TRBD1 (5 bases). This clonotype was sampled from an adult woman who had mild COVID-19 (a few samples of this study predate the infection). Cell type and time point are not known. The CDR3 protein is CSVGRGRVNTEAFF. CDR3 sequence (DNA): TGCAGCGTTGGGAGGGGCAGGGTGAACACTGAAGCTTTCTTT. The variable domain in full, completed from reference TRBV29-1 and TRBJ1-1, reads SAVISQKPSRDICQRGTSLTIQCQVDSQVTMMFWYRQQPGQSLTLIATANQGSEATYESGFVIDKFPISRPNLTFSTLTVSNMSPEDSSIYLCSVGRGRVNTEAFFGQGTRLTVV.